Listed below are T cell receptor beta chains from one sample, sequenced in a study of shared clonotypes between healthy human individuals. The repertoire was sequenced with immunoSEQ multiplex PCR; TCRdb's copy has only in-frame clones and lacks some. The data hold about 490,000 clones, with approximately 81% observed a single time. Material: PBMCs. The receptors were gathered from a woman between 40 and 55 years old in good health. Some clones in this sample may be carry-over from other donors' samples. CDR3s include the opening cysteine and the closing phenylalanine or tryptophan. The D gene is left open where the match is weak. Not all rows give a size; the values are once, few, many and, for expanded clones, a class.

TRBJ1-3 | TRBV6-1 | - | - | TGTGCCAGCAGTGAAGCCATCTTCGGAAACACCATATATTTT | CASSEAIFGNTIYF
TRBJ2-7 | TRBV7-9 | - | TRBD1 | TGTGCCAGCAGCTTAGGAGCAGGACAGGTCTACGACTGGCAGTACTTC | CASSLGAGQVYDWQYF
TRBJ1-1 | TRBV10-3 | - | TRBD1 | TGTGCCATCAGATCAACAGGGGGCACTGAAGCTTTCTTT | CAIRSTGGTEAFF
TRBJ2-5 | TRBV9 | few | TRBD2 | TGTGCCAGCAGCGAGGGGACTAGCGGGAGAAAGTACCAAGAGACCCAGTACTTC | CASSEGTSGRKYQETQYF
TRBJ1-1 | TRBV30 | - | - | TGTGCCTGGTCGGCCTATTGGGGGGCTTTCTTT | CAWSAYWGAFF
TRBJ1-2 | TRBV18 | - | - | TGTGCCAGCTCGACCTTAATCAGACAGCCTATCTATGGCTACACCTTC | CASSTLIRQPIYGYTF
TRBJ2-7 | TRBV7-2 | - | TRBD2 | TGTGCCAGCAGCTCCACTAGCGGGAGGTCCTACGAGCAGTACTTC | CASSSTSGRSYEQYF
TRBJ2-1 | TRBV29-1 | - | - | TGCAGCGCGGGTCTCCCAGACAATGAGCAGTTCTTC | CSAGLPDNEQFF
TRBJ2-7 | TRBV11-1 | - | - | TGTGCCAGCAGCTCCGGGGGGCTTTGGCTTGACGAGCAGTACTTC | CASSSGGLWLDEQYF
TRBJ2-7 | TRBV29-1 | - | TRBD2 | TGCAGCGTTGAGCTAGCGGGAGAGGAGCAGTACTTC | CSVELAGEEQYF
TRBJ2-2 | TRBV7-8 | - | TRBD2 | TGTGCCAGCAGCTTGGTAGGACTAGCGGGATCGGGCACCGGGGAGCTGTTTTTT | CASSLVGLAGSGTGELFF
TRBJ2-4 | TRBV4-1 | once | TRBD2 | TGCGCCAGCAGCCAATTACTAGCGGGAGTCCCGGGCATTCAGTACTTC | CASSQLLAGVPGIQYF
TRBJ2-2 | TRBV28 | - | - | TGTGCCAGCCAACTAGCAGGAACGAACACCGGGGAGCTGTTTTTT | CASQLAGTNTGELFF
TRBJ2-7 | TRBV7-8 | - | - | TGTGCCAGCAGCATAATGGCCAGAGGGGGCTACGAGCAGTACTTC | CASSIMARGGYEQYF
TRBJ1-4 | TRBV11-2 | - | - | TGTACAAGCAGCGCCCAGGGAGGACATGAAAAACTGTTTTTT | CTSSAQGGHEKLFF
TRBJ2-7 | TRBV6-5 | - | TRBD2 | TGTGCCAGCAGTTCGATTACTAGCGGGAGGGCCGAGCAGTACTTC | CASSSITSGRAEQYF
TRBJ2-5 | TRBV29-1 | - | TRBD2 | TGCAGCGTTGCTGGGGAGGGAGCCCAGTACTTC | CSVAGEGAQYF
TRBJ1-2 | TRBV5-6 | - | - | TGTGCCAGCAGCTTGGTGTTCCCAGGGAACTATGGCTACACCTTC | CASSLVFPGNYGYTF
TRBJ2-5 | TRBV5-4 | - | TRBD2 | TGTGCCAGCAGCTTAGCGGGGGGGAAGACCCAGTACTTC | CASSLAGGKTQYF
TRBJ1-1 | TRBV2 | - | - | TGTGCCAGCATTAAAGGGACAAAGACTGAAGCTTTCTTT | CASIKGTKTEAFF
TRBJ2-5 | TRBV7-2 | - | - | TGTGCCAGCAGCTTAGATGTGCGGCGGGACGGGGCCCAGTACTTC | CASSLDVRRDGAQYF
TRBJ2-2 | TRBV2 | - | - | TGTGCCAGCAGGGAGGCGGGACACCGGAACACCGGGGAGCTGTTTTTT | CASREAGHRNTGELFF
TRBJ2-7 | TRBV4-3 | - | TRBD1 | TGCGCCAGCAGCCAAGAGGTGACAGGGAAGACCTACGAGCAGTACTTC | CASSQEVTGKTYEQYF
TRBJ2-7 | TRBV19 | - | TRBD1 | TGTGCCAGTAGTACCGGGACAGCTGAGCAGTACTTC | CASSTGTAEQYF
TRBJ2-3 | TRBV27 | few | - | TGTGCCAGCAGTCCACGGACAGACGCTTCAAATACGCAGTATTTT | CASSPRTDASNTQYF
TRBJ2-3 | TRBV18 | - | TRBD2 | TGTGCCAGCTCACCCGGGACTAGCGGGGGTTCAGATACGCAGTATTTT | CASSPGTSGGSDTQYF
TRBJ2-3 | TRBV27 | - | - | TGCGCTGGGAGGAGAACTAGCACAGATACGCAGTATTTT | CAGRRTSTDTQYF
TRBJ1-5 | TRBV19 | - | TRBD1 | TGTGCCAGTAGAGAGACAGGGGGCCCTAGTCCCCAGCATTTT | CASRETGGPSPQHF
TRBJ1-1 | TRBV7-9 | - | TRBD1 | TGTGCCAGCAGCTCTCAGGGGGGCGTTGAAGCTTTCTTT | CASSSQGGVEAFF
TRBJ2-3 | TRBV10-1 | - | - | TGCGCCACCCAAGCGGGTCCTGCAGATACGCAGTATTTT | CATQAGPADTQYF
TRBJ1-2 | TRBV28 | - | - | TGTGCCAGCAGTTTTGAGGCAGGCTCTGGCTACACCTTC | CASSFEAGSGYTF
TRBJ2-7 | TRBV5-1 | once | TRBD2 | TGCGCCAGCAGCCTCATGGGACTAGCGGGAGTAGACGAGCAGTACTTC | CASSLMGLAGVDEQYF
TRBJ2-1 | TRBV11-2 | - | TRBD1 | TGTGCCAGCAGCTTGACAGGGCGATACAATGAGCAGTTCTTC | CASSLTGRYNEQFF
TRBJ1-2 | TRBV19 | - | - | TGTGCCAGTAGTATTTCAACGGGCATCGTCGCCTATGGCTACACCTTC | CASSISTGIVAYGYTF
TRBJ2-1 | TRBV7-9 | - | TRBD1 | TGTGCCAGCAGCTTAGGAGGACAGGGCAATGAGCAGTTCTTC | CASSLGGQGNEQFF
TRBJ2-5 | TRBV5-1 | - | TRBD2 | TGCGCCAGCAGGCTCCTAGCGGGAGGTCAAGAGACCCAGTACTTC | CASRLLAGGQETQYF
TRBJ2-7 | TRBV27 | - | TRBD1 | TGTGCCAGCAGTTCCTTCTCGGGGGGACAGGGGATAAACGAGCAGTACTTC | CASSSFSGGQGINEQYF
TRBJ2-7 | TRBV10-3 | - | TRBD1 | TGTGCCATCAGTGAGCGACAGGGTTACGAGCAGTACTTC | CAISERQGYEQYF
TRBJ2-2 | TRBV5-5 | - | TRBD1 | TGTGCCAGCAGCCTCACCGGCAGGGGGCAAGGTGTCCCCGGGGAGCTGTTTTTT | CASSLTGRGQGVPGELFF
TRBJ2-7 | TRBV5-5 | - | TRBD2 | TGTGCCAGCAGCTTCTTGGGCACGGGCGTAGCGGGAACTTTC | CASSFLGTGVAGTF
TRBJ2-5 | TRBV28 | - | TRBD2 | TGTGCCAGCACTTGGGGCGGGAGGGCCCTCAAGACCCAGTACTTC | CASTWGGRALKTQYF
TRBJ1-1 | TRBV9 | - | - | TGTGCCAGCAGCCAGGACGGGTGGAACACTGAAGCTTTCTTT | CASSQDGWNTEAFF
TRBJ1-3 | TRBV9 | - | - | TGTGCCAGCAGCGTAGGGGATGACTCTGGAAACACCATATATTTT | CASSVGDDSGNTIYF
TRBJ2-3 | TRBV29-1 | - | TRBD1 | TGCAGCGTTGAAAGGTTGCAGGGGGCCACAGATACGCAGTATTTT | CSVERLQGATDTQYF
TRBJ2-2 | TRBV5-1 | - | - | TGCGCCAGCAGCTTGGACCCCGGGACTCAGAACACCGGGGAGCTGTTTTTT | CASSLDPGTQNTGELFF